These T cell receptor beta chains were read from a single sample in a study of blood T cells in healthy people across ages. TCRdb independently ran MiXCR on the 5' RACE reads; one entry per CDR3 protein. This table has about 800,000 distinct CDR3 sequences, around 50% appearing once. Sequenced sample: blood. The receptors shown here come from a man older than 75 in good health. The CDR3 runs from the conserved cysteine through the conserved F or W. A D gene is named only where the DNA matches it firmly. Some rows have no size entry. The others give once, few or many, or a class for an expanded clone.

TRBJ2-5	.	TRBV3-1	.	CASSQGGIVGETQYF	TGTGCCAGCAGCCAAGGCGGGATCGTCGGGGAGACCCAGTACTTC
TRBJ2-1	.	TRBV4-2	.	CASSQFGRPGRFNEQFF	TGTGCCAGCAGCCAATTTGGACGACCGGGTCGGTTCAATGAGCAGTTCTTC
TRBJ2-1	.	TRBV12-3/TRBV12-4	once	CASSVRGTSNEQFF	TGTGCCAGCAGTGTCAGGGGGACTAGCAATGAGCAGTTCTTC
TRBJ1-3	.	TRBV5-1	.	CASSLVLGTGNTIYF	TGCGCCAGCAGCTTGGTTCTGGGAACTGGAAACACCATATATTTT
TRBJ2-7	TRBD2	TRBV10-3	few	CAISESSGSFSYEQYF	TGTGCCATCAGTGAGTCCAGCGGGAGCTTCTCCTACGAGCAGTACTTC
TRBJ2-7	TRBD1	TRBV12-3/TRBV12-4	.	CASLGTGRSEQYF	TGTGCCAGCCTCGGGACAGGGCGTAGCGAGCAGTACTTC
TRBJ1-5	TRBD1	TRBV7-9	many	CASSSTGDQPQHF	TGTGCCAGCAGCTCGACAGGGGATCAGCCCCAGCATTTT
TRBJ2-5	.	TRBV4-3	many	CASSQGLSGAGETQYF	TGCGCCAGCAGCCAAGGGCTCTCAGGGGCGGGAGAGACCCAGTACTTC
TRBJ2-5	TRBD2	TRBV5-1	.	CASSLAQVTSLGEQYF	TGCGCCAGCAGCTTGGCCCAGGTGACTAGCCTGGGAGAGCAGTACTTC
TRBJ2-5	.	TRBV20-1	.	CSARAPPKGFTEETQYF	TGCAGTGCTAGAGCTCCACCGAAGGGCTTCACGGAAGAGACCCAGTACTTC
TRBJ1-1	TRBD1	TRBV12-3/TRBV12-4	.	CASSPPGQGMAFF	TGTGCCAGCAGTCCTCCGGGACAGGGTATGGCTTTCTTT
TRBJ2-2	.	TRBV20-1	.	CSASGASGWSGELFF	TGCAGTGCTAGTGGGGCGTCGGGGTGGTCCGGGGAGCTGTTTTTT
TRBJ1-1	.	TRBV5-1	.	CASSLGRDTEAFF	TGCGCCAGCAGCTTGGGGCGTGACACTGAAGCTTTCTTT
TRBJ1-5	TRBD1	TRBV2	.	CASSGSRDRGHQPQHF	TGTGCCAGCAGTGGCAGCCGGGACAGGGGACATCAGCCCCAGCATTTT
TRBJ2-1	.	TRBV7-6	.	CASSPTGSAYNEQFF	TGTGCCAGCAGCCCTACAGGGAGCGCCTACAATGAGCAGTTCTTC
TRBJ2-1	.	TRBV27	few	CASRNDPTLVHEQFF	TGTGCCAGCAGGAACGACCCCACCCTAGTTCATGAGCAGTTCTTC
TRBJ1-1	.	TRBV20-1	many	CSARGGQPEAFF	TGCAGTGCTAGAGGTGGGCAACCTGAAGCTTTCTTT
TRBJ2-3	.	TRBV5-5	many	CASSFMTSTDTQYF	TGTGCCAGCAGCTTTATGACTAGCACAGATACGCAGTATTTT
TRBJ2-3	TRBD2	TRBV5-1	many	CASSSGLAGVADTQYF	TGCGCCAGCAGCTCCGGACTAGCGGGAGTAGCAGATACGCAGTATTTT
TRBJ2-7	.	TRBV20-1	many	CSAGEDYEQYF	TGCAGTGCTGGGGAGGACTACGAGCAGTACTTC
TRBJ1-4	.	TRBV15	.	CATSRDRFF	TGTGCCACCAGCAGAGATCGGTTTTTT
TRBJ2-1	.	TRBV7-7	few	CASSLVQNNEQFF	TGTGCCAGCAGCTTAGTTCAGAACAATGAGCAGTTCTTC
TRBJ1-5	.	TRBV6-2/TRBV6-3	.	CASRPQGFNQPQHF	TGTGCCAGCAGACCCCAGGGTTTCAATCAGCCCCAGCATTTT
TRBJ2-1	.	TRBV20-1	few	CSARDPRFFYNEQFF	TGCAGTGCTAGAGACCCGCGTTTTTTCTACAATGAGCAGTTCTTC
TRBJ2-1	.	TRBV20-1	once	CSAPPDQNWGEQFF	TGCAGTGCTCCCCCGGACCAAAACTGGGGTGAGCAGTTCTTC
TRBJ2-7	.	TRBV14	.	CASSQDTGPSYVQYF	TGTGCCAGCAGCCAAGATACCGGACCGAGCTACGTGCAGTACTTC
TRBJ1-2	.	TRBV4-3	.	CASSQDSDGSGYTF	TGCGCCAGCAGCCAAGATTCGGACGGGTCCGGCTACACCTTC
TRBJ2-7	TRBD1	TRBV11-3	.	CASGLGAGGPSSYEQYF	TGTGCCAGCGGCTTAGGAGCAGGGGGTCCTAGCTCCTACGAGCAGTACTTC
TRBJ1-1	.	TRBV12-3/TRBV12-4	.	CASSPFHKSNEAFF	TGTGCCAGCAGTCCCTTTCACAAATCCAATGAAGCTTTCTTT
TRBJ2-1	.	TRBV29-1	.	CSVSATLLIGEQFF	TGCAGCGTTTCGGCGACGTTGCTTATAGGTGAGCAGTTCTTC
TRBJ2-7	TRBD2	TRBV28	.	CASSSLMSWGGPNEQYF	TGTGCCAGCAGTTCCTTGATGAGCTGGGGAGGGCCTAACGAGCAGTACTTC
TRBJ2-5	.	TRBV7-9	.	CASSTWQDQETQYF	TGTGCCAGCAGCACCTGGCAGGACCAAGAGACCCAGTACTTC
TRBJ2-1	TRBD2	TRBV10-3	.	CAIKGLAGGGFNEQFF	TGTGCCATCAAAGGACTAGCGGGCGGCGGGTTCAATGAGCAGTTCTTC
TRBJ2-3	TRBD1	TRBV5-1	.	CASSYTGGADTQYF	TGCGCCAGCAGCTATACAGGGGGCGCAGATACGCAGTATTTT
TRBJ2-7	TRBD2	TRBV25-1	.	CASTAYGGTYEQYF	TGTGCCAGCACCGCTTACGGGGGGACCTACGAGCAGTACTTC
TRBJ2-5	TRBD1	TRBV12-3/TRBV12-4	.	CASSRLTGTGSGQYF	TGTGCCAGCAGTCGACTAACCGGGACAGGGTCGGGGCAGTACTTC
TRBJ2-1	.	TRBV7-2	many	CASSFKGLSYNEQFF	TGTGCCAGCAGCTTTAAGGGGCTATCCTACAATGAGCAGTTCTTC